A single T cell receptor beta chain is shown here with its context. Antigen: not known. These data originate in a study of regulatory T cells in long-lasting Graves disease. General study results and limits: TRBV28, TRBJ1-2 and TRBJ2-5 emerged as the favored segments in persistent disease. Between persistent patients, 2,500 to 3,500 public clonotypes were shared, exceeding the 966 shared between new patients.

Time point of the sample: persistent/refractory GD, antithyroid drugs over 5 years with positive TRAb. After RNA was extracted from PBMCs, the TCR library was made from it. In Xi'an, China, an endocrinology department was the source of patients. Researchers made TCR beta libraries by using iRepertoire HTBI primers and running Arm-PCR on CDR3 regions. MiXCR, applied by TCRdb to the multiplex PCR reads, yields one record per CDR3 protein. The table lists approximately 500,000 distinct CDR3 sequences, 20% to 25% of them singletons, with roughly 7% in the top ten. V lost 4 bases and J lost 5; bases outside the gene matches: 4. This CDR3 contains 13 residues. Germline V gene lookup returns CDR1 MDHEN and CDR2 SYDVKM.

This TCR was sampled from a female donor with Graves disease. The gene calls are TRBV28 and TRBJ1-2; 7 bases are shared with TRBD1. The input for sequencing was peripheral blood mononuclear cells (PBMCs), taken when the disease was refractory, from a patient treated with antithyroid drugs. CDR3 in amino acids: CASSWGQNYGYTF. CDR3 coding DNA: TGTGCCAGCAGTTGGGGACAGAATTATGGCTACACCTTC.